This T cell receptor beta chain is drawn from a study of T cell responses to AZD1222 COVID-19 vaccine. The V segment lost 11 bases and the J segment 3 bases; nucleotides outside the gene matches: 7. Germline loops: CDR1 MNHNY, CDR2 SVGAGI (reference sequence). This CDR3 spans 13 amino acids. For this clone: Its antigen is undetermined.

This table comes from immunoSEQ multiplex PCR, and its TCRdb copy is limited to in-frame clones, with some not included. The sample has more than 85,000 clones, roughly four fifths seen once. Study-wide results and limits: Unmutated regions of variants are reportedly targeted by nearly half of spike-specific TCRs. The repertoires were collected only after the peak T cell response. Seropositive status at baseline applied to only a handful of AZD1222 recipients. Among vaccine-associated CD4 TCRs, coverage spanned spike, with dominance at 160-218 and 743-854.

The chain joins TRBV6-6 to TRBJ1-1; 9 nucleotides line up with TRBD1. Material: peripheral blood, obtained on day 0 of AZD1222 vaccination. The TCR was taken from an adult in good health. The CDR3 DNA sequence: TGTGCCGGTAACAGGGGGCGGGACACTGAAGCTTTCTTT. It yields the protein CAGNRGRDTEAFF.